These 9 T cell receptor beta chains came from one sample sequenced in a study of blood T cell repertoires in COVID-19. The assay was immunoSEQ multiplex PCR, and TCRdb's table has in-frame clones only and misses some. Among some 260,000 clones listed, 84% were seen once. The specimen sequenced was PBMCs or T cells enriched from blood (not recorded which). The receptors come from a man aged 25-40 years with acute COVID-19.

This chain links TRBV2 with TRBJ2-5; no clear D. V was trimmed by 7 bases and J by 0 bases, leaving 9 bases between them. Germline V gene data show CDR1 as SNHLY and CDR2 as FYNNEI. CDR3 length: 13 residues. The CDR3 here is CASNLYYQETQYF. The CDR3 bases are TGTGCCAGCAATCTTTACTACCAAGAGACCCAGTACTTC.

The sample holds one count of this clone. The chain is built from TRBV19 and TRBJ1-2; 9 bases line up with TRBD1. The CDR3 spans 12 residues. Germline lookup yields CDR1 LNHDA and CDR2 SQIVND (reference sequence). Trimming removed 4 bases from V and 8 bases from J; junction bases left unmatched: 2. The CDR3, as DNA: TGTGCCAGTAGTAAGGGACAGGGCGGCTACACCTTC. It codes for CASSKGQGGYTF. Full variable domain (missing parts from reference TRBV19 and TRBJ1-2): DGGITQSPKYLFRKEGQNVTLSCEQNLNHDAMYWYRQDPGQGLRLIYYSQIVNDFQKGDIAEGYSVSREKKESFPLTVTSAQKNPTAFYLCASSKGQGGYTFGSGTRLTVV.

V and J are TRBV20-1 and TRBJ2-1; the D is unclear. From germline, CDR1 is DFQATT and CDR2 SNEGSKA (reference sequence). V dropped 7 bases and J dropped 7 bases, with 2 bases sitting between them. The CDR3 is 8 residues long. The CDR3 DNA sequence: TGCAGTGTAAATGAGCAGTTCTTC. Translation gives CSVNEQFF.

The CDR3 loop is CATSAGGQRRNTEAFF. DNA for the CDR3: TGTGCCACCAGTGCCGGGGGGCAGAGGCGGAACACTGAAGCTTTCTTT. This rearrangement joins TRBV24-1 to TRBJ1-1; tentative D call: TRBD1 (6 bases). The CDR3 length is 16 residues. V lost 5 bases to trimming and J lost 1 base, with 16 bases between them. Germline lookup yields CDR1 KGHDR and CDR2 SFDVKD.

The chain recombines TRBV19 with TRBJ2-3, with D possibly TRBD2 on 5 matching bases. The CDR3 loop spans 16 amino acids. The germline V gene has CDR1 LNHDA and CDR2 SQIVND (reference sequence). The V gene lost 8 bases and the J gene lost 3 bases, with 21 bases spanning the gap. CDR3 nucleotide sequence: TGTGCCAGTGGACCCCCTCACGGGGTTAAAACAGATACGCAGTATTTT. It translates to CASGPPHGVKTDTQYF. Full variable domain (rest looked up from reference TRBV19 and TRBJ2-3): DGGITQSPKYLFRKEGQNVTLSCEQNLNHDAMYWYRQDPGQGLRLIYYSQIVNDFQKGDIAEGYSVSREKKESFPLTVTSAQKNPTAFYLCASGPPHGVKTDTQYFGPGTRLTVL.

The genes are TRBV28 and TRBJ1-5, with 7 bases aligning to TRBD1. The ends lost 6 bases at V and 6 bases at J; junction bases unmatched: 8. The CDR3 contains 14 residues. Germline CDR1 reads MDHEN; CDR2 reads SYDVKM. The CDR3 sequence: CASRGRQGLQPQHF. The CDR3 nucleotides read TGTGCCAGCAGGGGGAGACAGGGACTTCAGCCCCAGCATTTT.

This chain joins TRBV5-4 and TRBJ2-5; tentative D call: TRBD1 (6 bases). Trimming took 4 bases from V and 4 from J, leaving 14 bases between them. Germline loops: CDR1 SGHNT, CDR2 YYREEE (reference sequence). The CDR3 spans 14 residues. CDR3 sequence: CASSGGQRGETQYF. The CDR3 DNA is TGTGCCAGCAGCGGGGGACAAAGGGGAGAGACCCAGTACTTC.

The chain employs TRBV14 and TRBJ2-5; TRBD1 might be the D (5 bases). The CDR3 extends over 14 amino acids. V was shortened by 1 base and J by 5 bases, with 11 bases between the two germline ends. Germline lookup yields CDR1 SGHDN and CDR2 FVKESK. CDR3 protein: CASSQGWGWETQYF. CDR3 nucleotide sequence: TGTGCCAGCAGCCAAGGATGGGGCTGGGAGACCCAGTACTTC.

The gene calls are TRBV6-5 and TRBJ1-6; no clear D gene. The length of the CDR3 is 15 residues. Germline V lookup: CDR1 MNHEY, CDR2 SVGAGI. Trimming removed 6 bases at V and 4 bases at J, with 13 bases between. The CDR3 loop reads CASRVGLRYNSPLHF. The CDR3 DNA follows: TGTGCCAGCAGAGTCGGACTCCGTTATAATTCACCCCTCCACTTT.